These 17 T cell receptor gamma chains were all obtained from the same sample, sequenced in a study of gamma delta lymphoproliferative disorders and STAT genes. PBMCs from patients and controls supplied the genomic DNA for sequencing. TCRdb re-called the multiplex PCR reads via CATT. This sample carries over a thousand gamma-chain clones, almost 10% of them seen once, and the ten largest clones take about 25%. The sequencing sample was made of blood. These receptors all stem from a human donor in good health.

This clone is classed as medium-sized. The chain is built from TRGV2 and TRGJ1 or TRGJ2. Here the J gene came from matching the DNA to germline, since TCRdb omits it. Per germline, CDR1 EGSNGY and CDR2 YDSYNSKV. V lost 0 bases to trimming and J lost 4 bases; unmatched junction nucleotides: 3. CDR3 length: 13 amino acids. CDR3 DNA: TGTGCCACCTGGGACGGGCGATATTATAAGAAACTCTTT. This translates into CATWDGRYYKKLF.

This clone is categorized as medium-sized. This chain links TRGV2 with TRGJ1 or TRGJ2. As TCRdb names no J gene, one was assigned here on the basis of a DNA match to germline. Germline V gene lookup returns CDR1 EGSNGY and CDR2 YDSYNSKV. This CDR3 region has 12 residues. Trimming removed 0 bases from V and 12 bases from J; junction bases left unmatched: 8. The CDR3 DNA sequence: TGTGCCACCTGGGACGGGCTTTTCGGGAAACTCTTT. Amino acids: CATWDGLFGKLF.

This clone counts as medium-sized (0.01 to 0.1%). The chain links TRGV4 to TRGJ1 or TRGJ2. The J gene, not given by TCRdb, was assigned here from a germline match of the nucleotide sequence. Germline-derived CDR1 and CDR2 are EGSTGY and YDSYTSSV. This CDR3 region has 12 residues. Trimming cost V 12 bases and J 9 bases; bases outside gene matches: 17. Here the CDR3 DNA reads TGTGCCCCCAGCCTTGGGGTTGGTAAGAAACTCTTT. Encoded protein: CAPSLGVGKKLF.

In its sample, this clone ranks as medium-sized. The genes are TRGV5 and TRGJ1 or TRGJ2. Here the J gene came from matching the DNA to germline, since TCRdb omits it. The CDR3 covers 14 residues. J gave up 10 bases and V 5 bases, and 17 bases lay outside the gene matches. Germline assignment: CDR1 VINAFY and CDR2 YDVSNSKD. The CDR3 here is CATWASSLGVKKLF. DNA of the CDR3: TGTGCCACCTGGGCCTCCAGCCTAGGGGTGAAGAAACTCTTT.

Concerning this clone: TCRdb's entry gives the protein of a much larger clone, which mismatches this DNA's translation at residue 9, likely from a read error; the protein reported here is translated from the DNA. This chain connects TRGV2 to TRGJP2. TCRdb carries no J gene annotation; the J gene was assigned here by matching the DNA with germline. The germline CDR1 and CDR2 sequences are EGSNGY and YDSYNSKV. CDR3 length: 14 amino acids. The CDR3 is CATWGAGSGWIKTF. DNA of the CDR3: TGTGCCACCTGGGGCGCCGGTAGTGGTTGGATCAAGACGTTT.

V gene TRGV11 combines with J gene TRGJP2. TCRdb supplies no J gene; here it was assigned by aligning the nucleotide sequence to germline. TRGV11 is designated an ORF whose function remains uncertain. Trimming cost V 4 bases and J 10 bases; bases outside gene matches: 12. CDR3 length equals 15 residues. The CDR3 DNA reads TGTGCCTGCTGGATTAGCCCCGGGTTAGGTTGGATCAAGACGTTT. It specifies CACWISPGLGWIKTF.

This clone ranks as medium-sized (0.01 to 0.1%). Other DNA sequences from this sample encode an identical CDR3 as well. CDR3: CAAWDLKKLF. Written as DNA, the CDR3 is TGTGCTGCGTGGGACCTAAAGAAACTCTTT. The chain combines TRGV10 with TRGJ1 or TRGJ2. The J gene, left out of TCRdb, was set here by checking the DNA against germline. TRGV10 is known as an ORF, though its function is uncertain. V was clipped by 8 bases and J by 10 bases; unmatched bases: 6. CDR3 length: 10 amino acids.

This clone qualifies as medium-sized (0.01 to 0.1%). CDR3 amino acids: CATWDDLPPNYYKKLF. The CDR3 bases are TGTGCCACCTGGGATGACCTGCCTCCGAATTATTATAAGAAACTCTTT. V is TRGV4 and J is TRGJ1 or TRGJ2. The J gene, missing from TCRdb, was assigned here through DNA to germline matching. In germline, CDR1 is EGSTGY, CDR2 YDSYTSSV. Unmatched junction bases numbered 10, after V lost 2 bases and J lost 0 bases. The CDR3 is made up of 16 amino acids.

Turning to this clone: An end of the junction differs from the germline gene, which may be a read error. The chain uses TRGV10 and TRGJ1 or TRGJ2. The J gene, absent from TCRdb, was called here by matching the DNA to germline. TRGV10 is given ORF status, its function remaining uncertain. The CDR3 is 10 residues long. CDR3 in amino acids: CAGLFYKKLF. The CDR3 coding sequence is TGCGCGGGATTATTTTATAAGAAACTCTTT.

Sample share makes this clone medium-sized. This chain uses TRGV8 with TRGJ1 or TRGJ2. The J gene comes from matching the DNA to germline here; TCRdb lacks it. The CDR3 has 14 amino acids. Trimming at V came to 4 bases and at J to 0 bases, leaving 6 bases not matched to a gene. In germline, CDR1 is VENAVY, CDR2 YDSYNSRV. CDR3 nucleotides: TGTGCCACCTGGGACTTAACGAATTATTATAAGAAACTCTTT. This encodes CATWDLTNYYKKLF.

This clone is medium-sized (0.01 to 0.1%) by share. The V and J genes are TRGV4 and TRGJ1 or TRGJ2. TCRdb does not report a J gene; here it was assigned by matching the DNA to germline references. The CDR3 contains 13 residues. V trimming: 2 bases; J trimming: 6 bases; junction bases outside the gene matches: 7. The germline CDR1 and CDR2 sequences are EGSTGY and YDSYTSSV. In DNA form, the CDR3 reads TGTGCCACCTGGGATGTAAGAGGTTATAAGAAACTCTTT. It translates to CATWDVRGYKKLF.

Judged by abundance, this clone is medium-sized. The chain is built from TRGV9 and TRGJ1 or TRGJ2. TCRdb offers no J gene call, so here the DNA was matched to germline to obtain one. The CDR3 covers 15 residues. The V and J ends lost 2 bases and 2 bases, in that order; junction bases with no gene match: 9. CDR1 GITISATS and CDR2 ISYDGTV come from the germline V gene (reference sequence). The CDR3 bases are TGTGCCTTGTGGGAGGCCCCCACCTATTATTATAAGAAACTCTTT. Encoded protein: CALWEAPTYYYKKLF.

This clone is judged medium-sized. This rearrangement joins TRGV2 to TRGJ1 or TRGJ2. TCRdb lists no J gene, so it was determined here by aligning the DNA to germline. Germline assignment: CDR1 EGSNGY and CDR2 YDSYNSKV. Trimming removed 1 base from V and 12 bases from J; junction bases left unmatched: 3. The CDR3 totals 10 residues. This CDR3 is CATWDGGKLF. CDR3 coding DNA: TGTGCCACCTGGGACGGTGGGAAACTCTTT.

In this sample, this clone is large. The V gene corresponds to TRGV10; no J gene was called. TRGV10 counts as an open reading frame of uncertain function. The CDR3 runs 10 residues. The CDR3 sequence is CAAWDPRELF. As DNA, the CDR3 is TGTGCTGCGTGGGATCCCAGAGAACTCTTT.

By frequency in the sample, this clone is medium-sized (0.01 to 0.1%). The CDR3 loop is CATWGSGWFKIF. The CDR3 nucleotides read TGTGCCACCTGGGGGAGTGGTTGGTTCAAGATATTT. The chain has TRGV3 and TRGJP1. The J gene comes from matching the DNA to germline here; TCRdb lacks it. Germline values: CDR1 VTNTFY, CDR2 YDVSTARD (reference sequence). This CDR3 region has 12 residues. The J segment lost 7 bases and the V segment lost 5 bases, leaving 4 bases of the junction unmatched.

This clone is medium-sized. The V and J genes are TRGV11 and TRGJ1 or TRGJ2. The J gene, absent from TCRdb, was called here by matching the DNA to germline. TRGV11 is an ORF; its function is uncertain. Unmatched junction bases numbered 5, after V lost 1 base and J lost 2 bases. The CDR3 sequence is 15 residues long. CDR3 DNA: TGTGCCTGCTGGATTAGGCAGTCCTATTATTATAAGAAACTCTTT. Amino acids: CACWIRQSYYYKKLF.

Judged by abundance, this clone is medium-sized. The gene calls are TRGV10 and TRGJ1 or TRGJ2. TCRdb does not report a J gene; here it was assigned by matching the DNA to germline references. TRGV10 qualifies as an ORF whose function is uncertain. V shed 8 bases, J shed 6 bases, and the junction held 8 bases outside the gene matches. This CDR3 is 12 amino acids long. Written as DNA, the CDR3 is TGTGCTGCGTGGGATTATGGTTATAAGAAACTCTTT. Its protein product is CAAWDYGYKKLF.